These T cell receptor beta chains were read from a single sample in a study of blood T cell repertoires in COVID-19. The protocol was immunoSEQ multiplex PCR, while the TCRdb copy is restricted to in-frame clones and leaves out a portion. The data contain roughly 49,000 clones, roughly 90% of them singletons. The material sequenced was peripheral blood. These TCRs come from a woman older than 75 with acute or convalescent COVID-19. Each CDR3 is given with its conserved first and last residue. The D gene is left open where the match is weak. Clone size appears in some rows only: once, few, many, or a class for an expanded clone.

.	TRBV5-3	.	TRBJ2-5	TGTGCCAGAAGCAGAAGAGGGGGTGAGTTATGCGAGACCCAGTACTTC	CARSRRGGELCETQYF
TRBD1	TRBV5-1	.	TRBJ2-5	TGCGCCAGCAGCTCCCGGGACAGGGAAGGAGAGACCCAGTACTTC	CASSSRDREGETQYF
TRBD1	TRBV7-2	.	TRBJ2-1	TGTGCCAGCAGCTTAGGAGGGGGCGCATACAATGAGCAGTTCTTC	CASSLGGGAYNEQFF
.	TRBV9	few	TRBJ1-4	TGTGCCAGCAATCGGGGGTCGGTCCAGGAAAAACTGTTTTTT	CASNRGSVQEKLFF
.	TRBV6-5	.	TRBJ2-2	TGTGCCAGCAGTCGACTTGAATTTCTGGGGGAGCTGTTTTTT	CASSRLEFLGELFF
TRBD1	TRBV28	.	TRBJ1-2	TGTGCCAGTCACCAGGGGGGCTATGGCTACACCTTC	CASHQGGYGYTF
.	TRBV4-1	.	TRBJ2-1	TGCGCCAGCAGCCAAGCGGTCGTGAGGGCCTACAATGAGCAGTTCTTC	CASSQAVVRAYNEQFF
.	TRBV3-1/TRBV3-2	once	TRBJ1-2	TGTGCCAGCAGCCAAGGGACCGTGTCCGGGGGGCCGGCGAACTATGGCTACACCTTC	CASSQGTVSGGPANYGYTF
TRBD1	TRBV4-1	.	TRBJ1-4	TGCGCCAGCAGCCAAGCTACAGGGGGAAATGAAAAACTGTTTTTT	CASSQATGGNEKLFF
.	TRBV9	.	TRBJ2-3	TGTGCCAGCAGCGTAGAAGACGGGAGCACAGATACGCAGTATTTT	CASSVEDGSTDTQYF
.	TRBV7-3	.	TRBJ1-1	TGTGCCAGCAGCTCTACCCCAGGGTCGTCAGCTTTCTTT	CASSSTPGSSAFF
.	TRBV6-2/TRBV6-3	.	TRBJ2-7	TGTGCCAGCAGTTACGCGGGATCCTACGAGCAGTACTTC	CASSYAGSYEQYF
.	TRBV2	once	TRBJ1-2	TGTGCCAGCAGTTTTGGACTGGGCTATGGCTACACCTTC	CASSFGLGYGYTF
TRBD1	TRBV7-9	.	TRBJ1-1	TGTGCCAGCAGCTTCCGACAGGGGGAAGCTTTCTTT	CASSFRQGEAFF
TRBD1	TRBV3-1/TRBV3-2	.	TRBJ1-4	TGTGCCAGCGCTTACAGGGGAGGTGAAAAACTGTTTTTT	CASAYRGGEKLFF
TRBD2	TRBV5-1	.	TRBJ2-5	TGCGCCAGCAGCTCAAGGACTAGCGGGAGAGGAGGGGAGACCCAGTACTTC	CASSSRTSGRGGETQYF
.	TRBV28	once	TRBJ1-2	TGTGCCAGCAGGGGCAGACCCTATGGCTACACCTTC	CASRGRPYGYTF